One sample yielded the 30 T cell receptor beta chains listed below, sequenced in a study of T cells after posttransplantation cyclophosphamide. Only in-frame clones appear in the TCRdb table, and some are missing; sequencing was by immunoSEQ multiplex PCR. The table lists 40,000 to 45,000 clones, no singletons, with about 2.3% in the top ten. What was sequenced was PBMCs. These receptors originate from a middle-aged man in good health, CMV-negative, and a related stem cell transplant donor.

This clone was seen only a few times. The CDR3 region is CASSLTWERAYEQYF. In DNA, the CDR3 is TGTGCCAGCAGCCTAACGTGGGAGAGAGCCTACGAGCAGTACTTC. The chain combines TRBV9 with TRBJ2-7, with a tentative D call TRBD2 (5 bases). The V gene lost 4 bases and the J gene lost 2 bases, with 16 bases spanning the gap. CDR3 length: 15 amino acids. Germline-derived CDR1 and CDR2 are SGDLS and YYNGEE.

Many counts were recorded for this clone. The chain joins TRBV6-1 to TRBJ2-7, with 7 positions matching TRBD2. With 2 bases clipped from V and 7 bases from J, the junction kept 5 bases outside the gene matches. CDR1 MNHNS and CDR2 SASEGT come from the germline V gene. CDR3 size: 13 residues. The CDR3 protein is CASSELAEGEQYV. DNA of the CDR3: TGTGCCAGCAGTGAACTAGCGGAGGGGGAGCAGTACGTC.

In its sample, this clone was seen a few times. This chain links TRBV14 with TRBJ2-3; 7 bases are a match to TRBD2. The germline V gene encodes CDR1 SGHDN and CDR2 FVKESK. This CDR3 region has 14 residues. J lost 6 bases, V lost 0 bases, and 3 bases had no gene match. CDR3 nucleotides: TGTGCCAGCAGCCAAGAGCGGGGGTGGGATACGCAGTATTTT. It codes for CASSQERGWDTQYF.

Many counts were recorded for this clone. A junction end diverges from the germline sequence, so it may reflect a read error. This chain uses TRBV4-2 with TRBJ1-2, with 9 bases that match TRBD1. The germline CDR1 and CDR2 sequences are LGHNA and YNFKEQ. This CDR3 region has 14 residues. CDR3 sequence: CASSQDGDRGVYPF. The DNA of the CDR3 is TGTGCCAGCAGCCAAGATGGAGACAGGGGGGTTTATCCCTTC.

Ten or more counts support this clone. The V call is TRBV5-1, the J call TRBJ2-1; 9 bases line up with TRBD1. CDR1 is SGHRS and CDR2 is YFSETQ in the germline V gene. Trimming cost V 4 bases and J 10 bases; bases outside gene matches: 12. The CDR3 is 15 amino acids. The CDR3 loop is CASSPGQGYGNEQFF. CDR3 bases: TGCGCCAGCAGCCCTGGACAGGGGTACGGAAACGAGCAGTTCTTC.

This clone was seen at least ten times. This chain joins TRBV5-1 and TRBJ2-3, with TRBD2 identical over 7 bases. The CDR3 has 14 residues. The V and J ends lost 0 bases and 4 bases, in that order; junction bases with no gene match: 2. Germline V lookup: CDR1 SGHRS, CDR2 YFSETQ. CDR3 protein: CASSLGLAADTQYF. In DNA, the CDR3 is TGCGCCAGCAGCTTGGGACTAGCAGCAGATACGCAGTATTTT.

This clone was found many times. The V gene is TRBV4-2, the J gene TRBJ2-7; D gene uncertain. The CDR3 spans 15 residues. V lost 0 bases, J lost 2 bases, and 11 bases lay in between. CDR1 is LGHNA and CDR2 is YNFKEQ in the germline V gene. The CDR3 DNA sequence: TGTGCCAGCAGCCAAGAACCAGCAGGTACCTACGAGCAGTACTTC. Its translation: CASSQEPAGTYEQYF.

This clone was observed at least ten times. The V call is TRBV5-1, the J call TRBJ2-5; 12 bases agree with TRBD2. The germline V gene has CDR1 SGHRS and CDR2 YFSETQ. J was trimmed by 2 bases and V by 4 bases; bases with no gene match: 6. The CDR3 totals 16 residues. The CDR3: CASSEASGRAQETQYF. CDR3 sequence (DNA): TGCGCCAGCAGCGAGGCTAGCGGGAGGGCGCAAGAGACCCAGTACTTC.

There are many counts of this clone. CDR3 loop: CASSLAVAGDEKLFF. The CDR3 DNA sequence: TGTGCCAGCAGCTTAGCGGTGGCAGGCGATGAAAAACTGTTTTTT. The chain links TRBV7-9 to TRBJ1-4, with unresolved D. This CDR3 has 15 amino acids. From germline, CDR1 is SEHNR and CDR2 FQNEAQ (reference sequence). Trimming took 0 bases from V and 6 from J, leaving 11 bases between them.

The table lists this clone with many counts. The chain is built from TRBV30 and TRBJ2-5; D call uncertain. V was shortened by 0 bases and J by 5 bases, with 4 bases between the two germline ends. Germline assignment: CDR1 GTSNPN and CDR2 SVGIG (reference sequence). The CDR3 sequence is 11 residues long. The CDR3 DNA sequence: TGTGCCTGGAGTGTACGGGAGACCCAGTACTTC. This sequence encodes CAWSVRETQYF.

This clone was observed at least ten times. The rearrangement links TRBV4-1 to TRBJ2-7, with TRBD1 as a possible D gene (6 bases). V was trimmed by 0 bases and J by 4 bases, leaving 13 bases between them. Germline V gene lookup returns CDR1 MGHRA and CDR2 YSYEKL. This CDR3 is built from 15 residues. This CDR3 is CASSQESRDMYEQYF. Here the CDR3 DNA reads TGCGCCAGCAGCCAAGAATCCAGGGACATGTACGAGCAGTACTTC.

This clone occurred many times. The chain carries TRBV18 and TRBJ2-2; 7 positions match TRBD1. V was clipped by 6 bases and J by 1 base; unmatched bases: 5. CDR3 length: 15 residues. Germline V CDR1 and CDR2: KGHSH, LQKENI. The CDR3 here is CASSQTGKNTGELFF. As DNA, the CDR3 is TGTGCCAGCTCGCAGACAGGGAAGAACACCGGGGAGCTGTTTTTT.

The sample holds many counts of this clone. The chain couples TRBV5-6 to TRBJ2-7; TRBD2 matches 10 bases. V lost 4 bases, J lost 0 bases, and 4 bases stayed unmatched. This CDR3 is built from 15 residues. Germline V CDR1 and CDR2: SGHDT, YYEEEE. CDR3: CASSPRLAGSYEQYV. The DNA of the CDR3 is TGTGCCAGCAGCCCCAGACTAGCGGGCTCCTACGAGCAGTACGTC.

At least ten counts were recorded for this clone. The J gene is TRBJ2-3, the V gene TRBV5-6, with D tentatively TRBD2 (6 bases). Germline assignment: CDR1 SGHDT and CDR2 YYEEEE. The CDR3 totals 13 residues. Trimming stripped 0 bases from V and 6 bases from J, with 8 bases between. CDR3 residues: CASSLASVDTQYF. CDR3 nucleotide sequence: TGTGCCAGCAGCTTGGCTAGCGTGGATACGCAGTATTTT.

CDR3 loop: CASSFISGYEQFF. The CDR3 bases are TGTGCCAGCAGTTTCATTAGCGGCTATGAGCAGTTCTTC. V usage is TRBV6-5 and J usage is TRBJ2-1, with D possibly being TRBD2 (6 bases). Germline assignment: CDR1 MNHEY and CDR2 SVGAGI. V gave up 4 bases and J gave up 8 bases, with 12 bases separating them. CDR3 size: 13 residues.

This clone was seen repeatedly, ten times or more. This CDR3 is CASRGQYNEQFF. The CDR3 nucleotides read TGCGCCAGCAGGGGGCAGTACAATGAGCAGTTCTTC. The chain is built from TRBV10-2 and TRBJ2-1; TRBD1 might be the D (5 bases). This CDR3 is 12 amino acids long. Germline assignment: CDR1 WSHSY and CDR2 SAAADI. V was trimmed by 6 bases and J by 4 bases, leaving 7 bases between them.

This clone was counted at least ten times. The chain carries TRBV19 and TRBJ1-6, with D perhaps TRBD1 (5 bases). CDR1 LNHDA and CDR2 SQIVND come from the germline V gene (reference sequence). The V end lost 0 bases, the J end lost 9 bases, and 6 bases lay between the germline ends. The CDR3 consists of 13 residues. The CDR3 sequence: CASSIEQGSPLHF. DNA of the CDR3: TGTGCCAGTAGTATAGAGCAGGGTTCACCCCTCCACTTT. Using reference TRBV19 and TRBJ1-6 for the parts outside the CDR3, the full variable domain is DGGITQSPKYLFRKEGQNVTLSCEQNLNHDAMYWYRQDPGQGLRLIYYSQIVNDFQKGDIAEGYSVSREKKESFPLTVTSAQKNPTAFYLCASSIEQGSPLHFGNGTRLTVT.

This clone was seen ten or more times. J is TRBJ2-7 and V is TRBV13; TRBD1 aligns across 9 bases. Trimming removed 1 base from V and 2 bases from J; junction bases left unmatched: 3. Germline-derived CDR1 and CDR2 are PRHDT and FYEKMQ (reference sequence). The CDR3 has 15 residues. The CDR3: CASSLAGQGTYEQYV. In nucleotides, the CDR3 is TGTGCCAGCAGCTTAGCCGGACAGGGGACCTACGAGCAGTACGTC.

This clone was counted ten times or more. The chain couples TRBV6-1 to TRBJ2-5, with 12 positions matching TRBD2. V dropped 2 bases and J dropped 5; count of bases not matched to a gene: 12. In germline, CDR1 is MNHNS, CDR2 SASEGT. The CDR3 loop spans 18 amino acids. CDR3 protein: CASSERLAGGLEFETQYF. CDR3 DNA sequence: TGTGCCAGCAGTGAACGCCTAGCGGGGGGGCTGGAATTTGAGACCCAGTACTTC.

This clone was seen ten or more times. This rearrangement joins TRBV6-4 to TRBJ2-3, with D possibly matching TRBD2 (5 bases). V lost 6 bases and J lost 0, with 13 bases in between. The CDR3 is made up of 15 amino acids. Germline CDR1 reads MRHNA; CDR2 reads SNTAGT. CDR3 in amino acids: CASRPGWTSTDTQYF. CDR3 sequence (DNA): TGTGCCAGCAGACCCGGATGGACTAGCACAGATACGCAGTATTTT.

This clone was detected ten times or more. The J gene is TRBJ1-1, the V gene TRBV27; 7 bases are a match to TRBD1. Trimming cost V 5 bases and J 1 base; bases outside gene matches: 10. Germline V lookup: CDR1 MNHEY, CDR2 SMNVEV (reference sequence). This CDR3 contains 16 residues. The CDR3 sequence: CASSPRSGGRNTEAFF. As DNA, the CDR3 is TGTGCCAGCAGTCCAAGATCAGGGGGAAGGAACACTGAAGCTTTCTTT.

V and J are TRBV5-6 and TRBJ2-3; 8 bases are a match to TRBD2. Germline V gene lookup returns CDR1 SGHDT and CDR2 YYEEEE. This CDR3 is 15 amino acids long. Germline trimming cut 3 bases from V and 4 bases from J; bases unmatched to any gene: 7. CDR3 nucleotides: TGTGCCAGCAGCTCGACGGGGGGGTGGCCAGATACGCAGTATTTT. It translates to CASSSTGGWPDTQYF. The variable domain in full, with the rest retrieved from reference TRBV5-6 and TRBJ2-3, is DAGVTQSPTHLIKTRGQQVTLRCSPKSGHDTVSWYQQALGQGPQFIFQYYEEEERQRGNFPDRFSGHQFPNYSSELNVNALLLGDSALYLCASSSTGGWPDTQYFGPGTRLTVL.

This clone was recorded many times. The chain combines TRBV7-8 with TRBJ1-1, with D unclear. The CDR3 spans 13 residues. The germline V gene has CDR1 SGHVS and CDR2 FQNEAQ. V dropped 7 bases and J dropped 1 base, with 10 bases sitting between them. The CDR3 DNA follows: TGTGCCAGCATACCGGTCTCGAACACTGAAGCTTTCTTT. Its protein is CASIPVSNTEAFF.

This clone came up many times. The rearrangement uses TRBV7-2 and TRBJ2-7, with 7 bases lining up with TRBD1. Germline V CDR1 and CDR2: SGHTA, FQGNSA. With 2 bases clipped from V and 3 bases from J, the junction kept 4 bases outside the gene matches. The CDR3 sequence is 14 residues long. CDR3: CASSLRDRHYEQYV. The DNA for the CDR3 is TGTGCCAGCAGCTTACGGGACAGACACTACGAGCAGTACGTC.

This clone has a count of ten or more. The CDR3 reads CASSYKGQVYDEQFF. In nucleotides, the CDR3 is TGTGCCAGCAGTTACAAGGGACAGGTGTACGATGAGCAGTTCTTC. The chain recombines TRBV6-5 with TRBJ2-1; TRBD1 aligns across 8 bases. In germline, CDR1 is MNHEY, CDR2 SVGAGI. The CDR3 loop spans 15 amino acids. V was clipped by 2 bases and J by 8 bases; unmatched bases: 8.

This clone has at least ten counts. The chain employs TRBV6-5 and TRBJ1-2, with 11 bases matching TRBD1. CDR1 MNHEY and CDR2 SVGAGI come from the germline V gene. V was clipped by 6 bases and J by 7 bases; unmatched bases: 7. The CDR3 runs to 14 residues. The CDR3 nucleotides are TGTGCCAGCAGCTCGGACAGGGGGCTCGTTGGCTACACCTTC. It encodes CASSSDRGLVGYTF.

In its sample, this clone was seen many times. This rearrangement joins TRBV29-1 to TRBJ2-5; no clear D. CDR3 size: 12 residues. V lost 5 bases and J lost 2, with 9 bases in between. Germline loops: CDR1 SQVTM, CDR2 ANQGSEA. The CDR3 region is CSVSDTQETQYF. The CDR3 DNA sequence: TGCAGCGTTTCAGACACTCAAGAGACCCAGTACTTC.

V is TRBV5-1 and J is TRBJ2-1, with TRBD1 matching 11 bases. The trim removed 3 bases at V and 7 bases at J, leaving 9 bases unmatched. Germline values: CDR1 SGHRS, CDR2 YFSETQ. CDR3 length: 16 amino acids. The CDR3 bases are TGCGCCAGCAGCTGGGCTCCGGGACAGGGGGTGAATGAGCAGTTCTTC. Encoded protein: CASSWAPGQGVNEQFF.

This clone was counted ten times or more. The CDR3 reads CASSSGDSLGPSGGYTF. As DNA, the CDR3 is TGTGCCAGCAGTAGTGGGGACTCCCTGGGACCGAGTGGTGGCTACACCTTC. The rearrangement joins TRBV5-6 to TRBJ1-2; D is possibly TRBD1 (5 bases). The ends were cut back, 5 bases at V and 7 bases at J, with 27 bases in the middle. The CDR3 has 17 amino acids. Germline CDR1 is SGHDT and CDR2 is YYEEEE.

At least ten counts were recorded for this clone. CDR3 nucleotides: TGTGCCAGCAGTTACGGGACACCCACCGGGGAGCTGTTTTTT. Translating gives CASSYGTPTGELFF. The genes are TRBV6-5 and TRBJ2-2, with D possibly being TRBD1 (6 bases). V lost 2 bases to trimming and J lost 4 bases, with 8 bases between them. The CDR3 has 14 residues. The germline CDR1 and CDR2 sequences are MNHEY and SVGAGI.